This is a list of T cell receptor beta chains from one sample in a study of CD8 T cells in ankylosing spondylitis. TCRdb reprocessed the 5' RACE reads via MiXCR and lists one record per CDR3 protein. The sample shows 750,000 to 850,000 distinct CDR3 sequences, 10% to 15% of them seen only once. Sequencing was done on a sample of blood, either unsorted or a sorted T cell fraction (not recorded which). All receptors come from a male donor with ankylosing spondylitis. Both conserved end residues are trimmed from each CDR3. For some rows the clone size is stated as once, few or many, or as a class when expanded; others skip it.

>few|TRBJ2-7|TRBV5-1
ASSSGTGSWTSFDEQY
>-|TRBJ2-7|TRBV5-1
ASSLRFGGAYEQY
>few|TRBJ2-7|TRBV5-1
ASSSGLPSSYEQY
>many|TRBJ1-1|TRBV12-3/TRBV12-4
ASSTQGFVAF
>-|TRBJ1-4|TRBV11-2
ASSRARPNEKLF
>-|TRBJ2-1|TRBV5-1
ASRQLAGVTGEQF
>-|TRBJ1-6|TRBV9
ASSVGAGRQYNSPLH
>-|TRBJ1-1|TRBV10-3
ATRDRESAEAF
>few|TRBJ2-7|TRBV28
ASSLPQGPSYEQY
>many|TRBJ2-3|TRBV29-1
SVFGQAHTDTQY
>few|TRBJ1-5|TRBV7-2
ASSPRWLRNQPQH
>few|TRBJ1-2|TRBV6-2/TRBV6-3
ATTLRGRTNYGYT
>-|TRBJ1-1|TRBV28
ASSSTIPGAWTEAF
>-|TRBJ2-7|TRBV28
ASSPGPPNYEQY
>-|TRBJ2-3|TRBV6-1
ASRFDTGTQY
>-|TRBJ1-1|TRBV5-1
ASSLANTADTEAF
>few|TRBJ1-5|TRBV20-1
SARQGASNQPQH
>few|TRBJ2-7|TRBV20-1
SASRGVSYEQY
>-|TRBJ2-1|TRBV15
ATSRGPRSGRALGEQF
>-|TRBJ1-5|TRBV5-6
ASSLGGHSNQPQH
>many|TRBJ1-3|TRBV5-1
ASSLVNLASGNTIY
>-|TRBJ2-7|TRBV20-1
SAKGQGPYEQY
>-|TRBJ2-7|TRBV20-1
SARRQGREQY
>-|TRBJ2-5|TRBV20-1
SARWLPEETQY
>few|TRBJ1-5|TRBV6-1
ASRMTGYSNQPQH
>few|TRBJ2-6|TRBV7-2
ASSPGVYGANVLT
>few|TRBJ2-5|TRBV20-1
SAHPGTGNQETQY
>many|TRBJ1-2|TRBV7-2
ASSLAWSYGYT
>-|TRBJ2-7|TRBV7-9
ANGDSQYEQY
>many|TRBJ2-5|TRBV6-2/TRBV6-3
ASSNVRETQY
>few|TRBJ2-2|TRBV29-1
SASSGWAGELF
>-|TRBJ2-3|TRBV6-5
ASSYLGRRQYTDTQY
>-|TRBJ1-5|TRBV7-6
ASSSGTGYNQPQH
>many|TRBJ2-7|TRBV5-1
ASSPGLSEHEQY
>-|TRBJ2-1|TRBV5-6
ASSSQDRFSSHEQF
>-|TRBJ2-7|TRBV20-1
SARGRLLRPYEQY
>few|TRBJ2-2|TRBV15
ATSSFAGSNTGELF
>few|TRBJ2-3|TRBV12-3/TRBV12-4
ASSLGTPTQY
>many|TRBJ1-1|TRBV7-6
ASSLTGRYTEAF
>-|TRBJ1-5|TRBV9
ASSVEAGFNQHQH
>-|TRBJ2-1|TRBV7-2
ASSYRETVNEQF
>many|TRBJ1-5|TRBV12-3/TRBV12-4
ASSLVGQGDQPQH
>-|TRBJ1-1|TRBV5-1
ASSPRQGFTEAF
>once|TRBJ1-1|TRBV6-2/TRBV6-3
ASFKGPPVGNTEAF